This T cell receptor (beta chain) was sequenced during a study of technical replicates of blood from several donors. Some clones are missing from TCRdb's copy, which holds only in-frame ones; the method was immunoSEQ multiplex PCR. There are approximately 80,000 clones in the sample; 95% to 98% occur only once, and around 0.15% lies in the top ten. From germline, CDR1 is SGHVS and CDR2 FQNEAQ. J gave up 5 bases and V 6 bases, and 11 bases lay outside the gene matches. The CDR3 has 15 amino acids. The sequenced sample consisted of T cells isolated from PBMCs. This chain connects TRBV7-8 to TRBJ2-5; TRBD2 aligns across 8 bases. The source is a human donor in good health. The CDR3 nucleotides read TGTGCCAGCAGAACACGGGGGGGCCTTGGGGAGACCCAGTACTTC. Protein: CASRTRGGLGETQYF.